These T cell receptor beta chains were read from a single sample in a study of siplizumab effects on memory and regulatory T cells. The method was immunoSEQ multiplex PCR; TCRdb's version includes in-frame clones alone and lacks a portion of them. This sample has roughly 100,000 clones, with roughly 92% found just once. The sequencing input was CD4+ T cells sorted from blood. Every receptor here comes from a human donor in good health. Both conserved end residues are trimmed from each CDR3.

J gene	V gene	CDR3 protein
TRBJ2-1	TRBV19	ASSELAGGGNEQF
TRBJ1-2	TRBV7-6	ASSLVDWGLGGYT
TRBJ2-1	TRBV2	ASSELAGAYNEQF
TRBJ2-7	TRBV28	ASTEPGTSGREQY
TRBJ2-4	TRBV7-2	ASSTWTSGNRPAY
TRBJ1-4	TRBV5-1	ASSSTTYSNEKLF
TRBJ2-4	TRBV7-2	ASSLGRGLNIQY
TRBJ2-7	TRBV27	ASKRYGDYYEQY
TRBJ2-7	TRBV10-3	AISESGTASYEQY
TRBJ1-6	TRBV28	ASIPRTSTGSPLH
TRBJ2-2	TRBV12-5	ASGNSRLGFTGELF
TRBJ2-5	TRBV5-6	ASSGGTSGSRED
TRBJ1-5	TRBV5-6	ASSSRRWGGNQPQH
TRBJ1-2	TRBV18	ASSPRGILGYT
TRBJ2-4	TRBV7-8	ASSSRTGRGNIQY
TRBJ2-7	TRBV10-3	AISSGKDEQY
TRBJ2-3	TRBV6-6	ASSPWRAGGGNTQY
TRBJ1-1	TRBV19	ASSIGTENTEAF
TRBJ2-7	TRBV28	ASSLSGLPLGDEQY
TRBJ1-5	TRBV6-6	ASSPDRDDQPQH
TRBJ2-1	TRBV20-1	SEASPNEQF
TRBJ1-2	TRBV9	ASSVVGHGYT
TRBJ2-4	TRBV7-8	ASSPHANIQY
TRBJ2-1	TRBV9	ASSVPYNEQF
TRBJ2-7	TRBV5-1	ASSRDASSYEQY
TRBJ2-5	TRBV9	ASSVVAGASETQY
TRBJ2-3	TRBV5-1	ASSPGGQGATDTQY
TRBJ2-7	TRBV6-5	ASHASTTYEQY
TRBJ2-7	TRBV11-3	ASSLGGHAYEQY
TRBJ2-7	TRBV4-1	ASSQVPGRTSSYEQY
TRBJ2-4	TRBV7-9	ASSFGAKNIQY
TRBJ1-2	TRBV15	ATSRKPWTASYT
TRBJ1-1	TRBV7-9	ASNKGDGTEAF
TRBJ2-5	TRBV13	ASSLGTRETQY
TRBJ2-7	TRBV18	ASSQSGGNYEQY
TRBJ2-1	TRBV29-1	SARFSGRANEQF
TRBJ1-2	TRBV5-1	ASSWRTGSYGYT
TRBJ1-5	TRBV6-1	ASSGQLYSNQSQH
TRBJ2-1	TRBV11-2	ASSRRGQTYNEQF
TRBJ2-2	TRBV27	ASSFLRAPDTGELF
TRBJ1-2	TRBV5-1	ASSLRTPWMDGYT
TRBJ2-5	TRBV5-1	ASSSTSKETQY
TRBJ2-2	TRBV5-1	ASSWDSNTGELF
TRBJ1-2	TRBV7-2	ASSVVQGDSYGYT
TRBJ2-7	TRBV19	ASSISGQWYEQY
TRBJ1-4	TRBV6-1	ASIESGANEKLF
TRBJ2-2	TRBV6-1	ASRRQGIWTGELF
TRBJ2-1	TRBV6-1	ASSEVVSLEQF
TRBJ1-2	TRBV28	ASSLPSLGNGYT
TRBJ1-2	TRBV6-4	ASRNRTPRRYGYT
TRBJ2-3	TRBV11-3	ASSQNWRDTQY
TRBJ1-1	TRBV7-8	ASSLDSRTEAF
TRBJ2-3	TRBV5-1	ASSLEGFGTDTQY
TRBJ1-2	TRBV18	ASSPPGNGYT
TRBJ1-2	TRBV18	ASSSFGGSESGYT
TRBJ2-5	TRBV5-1	ASSWETPGETQY
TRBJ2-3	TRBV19	ASSPLAGEGTDTQY
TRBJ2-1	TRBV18	ASSPRTGTGSNEQF
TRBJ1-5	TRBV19	ASRAIGDGWQPQH